The sequence of this T cell receptor (beta chain) was determined in a study of read filtering for tumor transcriptome and immune sequencing. Overall study findings and caveats: Sorted CD138-negative bone marrow cells were not purified T cells. In IR-seq, single-read clonotypes were about 80% of clonotypes but approximately 3.5% of reads.

Bone marrow was sampled from every patient at the time of active disease. The V gene lost 2 bases and the J gene lost 5 bases, with 12 bases spanning the gap. The CDR3 runs 15 residues. Germline CDR1 MNHNY, CDR2 SVGAGI (reference sequence). The library was built from about 400 ng RNA with molecular barcoded adaptors for alpha/delta and beta/gamma chains. MiXCR, applied by TCRdb to the reads, yields one record per CDR3 protein. The sample has almost 40,000 distinct CDR3 sequences; about 15% are singletons. This clonotype showed up many times. Its antigen is unknown. What was sequenced was a population of CD138-negative cells sorted from bone marrow. The TCR originated in a donor aged 40 or over with multiple myeloma. The V call is TRBV6-6, the J call TRBJ1-4; D is undetermined. The CDR3 reads CASSYQGSPNEKLFF. CDR3 nucleotide sequence: TGTGCCAGCAGTTACCAAGGGTCCCCGAATGAAAAACTGTTTTTT.